Listed here is a single T cell receptor (beta chain). A much larger clone lies one base from this, so it may be a read error. Using roughly 14 ng of total RNA, TCR libraries were made with the QIAseq Immune Repertoire TCR panel. TCRdb fed the reads into MiXCR, producing one record per CDR3 protein. The sample comprises 700 to 850 distinct CDR3 sequences, roughly 9.1% of which are singletons, and about 65% rests with the top ten. These data belong to a study of circulating CD8 cells and anti-PD-1 response in melanoma. Turning to the study itself: Patients received intravenous nivolumab, 3 mg/kg, every 2 weeks.

Four subsets defined by PD-1 and/or TIGIT were sorted from live CD3+CD8+TCRalphabeta+ cells. CDR3 length: 15 residues. Germline loops: CDR1 DFQATT, CDR2 SNEGSKA (reference sequence). V gave up 1 base and J gave up 2 bases; unmatched junction bases: 5. The source was CD8+ T cells from PBMCs, collected at baseline or after one month of anti-PD-1 therapy (not recorded which). The receptor's source is a human donor with melanoma. The chain employs TRBV20-1 and TRBJ2-3; 8 bases map to TRBD2. The CDR3 DNA reads as TGCAGTGCTAGAGGAGCGGGGGATATCACAGATACGCAGTATTTT. As protein: CSARGAGDITDTQYF.